This T cell receptor (beta chain) was captured by sequencing in a study of spatial heterogeneity in lung cancer (dated by TCRdb to between 2018 and 2021). In the study overall: Beta-chain transcripts were consistently detected in greater numbers than alpha-chain transcripts, which likely reflects a higher abundance of beta-chain transcripts. In the raw uncorrected reads, each unique combination of TCR and UMI appeared more than ten times on average. In non-small cell lung cancer, the study made a quantitative comparison of TCR alpha and beta repertoires among multiple tumor regions, matched nontumor lung and blood. Nonsynonymous mutation counts, determined by whole-exome sequencing of tumor tissue, were related to TCR repertoire features. At surgery, hundreds of tumor regions, around 67 matched nontumor lung samples and 56 PBMC samples were TCR-sequenced for both alpha and beta chains. Results the study describes overall, beyond this receptor: Additional single-cell paired TCR alpha and beta sequencing was considered necessary to confirm, at a functional level, the hypothesis that regional TCRs recognize regional mutations. Ubiquitous expanded tumor TCRs were found in blood more often at tumor resection than at routine follow-up.

Library creation used 5' RACE. The sequencer listed for this sample is NextSeq 500. To allow correction of PCR and sequencing errors, the TCR library protocol tagged every TCR cDNA molecule with a unique molecular identifier. As for how the authors treated the data: Decombinator tools were used for TCR identification, UMI-based error correction and CDR3 extraction. Expanded TCRs were defined as those above a frequency of 2 per 1,000, corresponding to the top 1% of the tumor frequency distribution. Renyi diversity was computed with the R vegan package after each repertoire had been subsampled 100 times to 5,000 TCRs. CDR3 similarity networks were constructed using string-kernel similarity of amino acid triplets, with links drawn between CDR3s whose pairwise similarity was above 0.82. In TCRdb, the public reads were trimmed at Q25 with fastp and aligned with MiXCR, with productive beta chains retained. Rows are unified per CDR3 protein, each entry keeping the most common DNA and genes. The V and J calls follow TCRdb's processing rather than the paper's. The sample table holds roughly 48,000 distinct CDR3 sequences, of which over 4.5% were seen once. The ten largest clonotypes hold 11% of the sample.

This specimen's time point label, interpreted: sample taken at primary tumor resection. Donors were 70 or so patients with early-stage, untreated non-small cell lung cancer from the lung TRACERx cohort. Whole RNA extracted from tumor and nontumor lung tissue, or from cryopreserved PBMC samples, was used for TCR sequencing without cell sorting. Only patients for whom sufficient RNA was available from at least two tumor regions were selected for TCR sequencing. This clonotype was seen repeatedly, ten times or more. It lacks a known antigen. No much larger clone exists at a distance of one base, and base qualities are not known. The CDR3 runs 15 residues from the cysteine to the phenylalanine. This entry keeps only the CDR3 DNA: 45 bases, framed from base 1. CDR1 and CDR2 are drawn from the germline V gene: SNHLY, FYNNEI. Clipping removes 5 bases from V and 3 bases from J, with 5 as the unmatched junction base count.

The sequenced sample was PBMCs, obtained at surgery. This receptor was obtained from a male donor with early-stage non-small cell lung cancer. The rearrangement combines TRBV2 with TRBJ2-3, and TRBD2 matches 10 of the central bases. CDR3 reads: CASSLPGLATDTQYF. The nucleotide sequence reads TGTGCCAGCAGTTTGCCGGGACTAGCGACAGATACGCAGTATTTT.